This is a list of T cell receptor beta chains from one sample in a study of T-cell reconstitution after alpha-beta-depleted transplantation in children. TCRdb ran MiXCR on the PCR reads and lists one entry per CDR3 protein. The data hold approximately 520,000 distinct CDR3 sequences, with around 10% observed a single time. Sequenced material: PBMCs, mostly from graft donor cells, taken 180 days after TCRalphabeta/CD19-depleted stem cell transplant. These receptors were obtained from a female patient aged 2 to 10 who had a stem cell transplant for aplastic anemia, so the T cells may come from the graft donor. The CDR3 runs from the conserved cysteine through the conserved F or W. The D gene is left open where the match is weak. Size values are once, few and many counts, or a class for expanded clones, and some rows have none.

D	length	size	V	J	DNA	CDR3
NA	16	NA	TRBV4-3	TRBJ2-2	TGCGCCAGCAGCCCCTGGTCTGGGAGAGGCACCGGGGAGCTGTTTTTT	CASSPWSGRGTGELFF
NA	16	NA	TRBV9	TRBJ1-1	TGTGCCAGCAGATCTGACTCAGGGGCGGGGGGCACTGAAGCTTTCTTT	CASRSDSGAGGTEAFF
TRBD1	12	few	TRBV9	TRBJ2-4	TGTGCCAGCAGCGCCGAGGACAGGATTCAGTACTTC	CASSAEDRIQYF
TRBD1	15	few	TRBV4-3	TRBJ1-4	TGCGCCAGCAGCCGGACCGGGACAGGGGGCGAAAAACTGTTTTTT	CASSRTGTGGEKLFF
NA	17	NA	TRBV28	TRBJ2-1	TGTGCCAGCAGTTTAGCCCGGACCAGGCTTGTCTACAATGAGCAGTTCTTC	CASSLARTRLVYNEQFF
TRBD2	17	NA	TRBV7-2	TRBJ2-1	TGTGCCAGCAGCCACAGGACTAGCGGGAGGATCTACAATGAGCAGTTCTTC	CASSHRTSGRIYNEQFF
NA	12	few	TRBV20-1	TRBJ2-2	TGCAGTGCTAGCCCGTACACCGGGGAGCTGTTTTTT	CSASPYTGELFF
NA	16	few	TRBV7-8	TRBJ1-4	TGTGCCAGCAGCGGGGGGACACTCCCAACTAATGAAAAACTGTTTTTT	CASSGGTLPTNEKLFF
TRBD1	16	few	TRBV7-2	TRBJ1-1	TGTGCCAGCAGCTTAGCACGGACAGGGTCCAACACTGAAGCTTTCTTT	CASSLARTGSNTEAFF
TRBD1	17	few	TRBV5-1	TRBJ1-1	TGCGCCAGCAGTCACAACAGGGGGCGATACATGAACACTGAAGCTTTCTTT	CASSHNRGRYMNTEAFF
NA	15	many	TRBV29-1	TRBJ2-3	TGCAGCGTTGGCCGGGACGGGGGCATCACAGATACGCAGTATTTT	CSVGRDGGITDTQYF
NA	12	few	TRBV20-1	TRBJ1-5	TGCAGTGCTGTGGACAGAAATCAGCCCCAGCATTTT	CSAVDRNQPQHF
TRBD2	16	NA	TRBV6-1	TRBJ2-3	TGTGCCAGCAGTCGCAGGACTAGCGGGAGTCCTGATACGCAGTATTTT	CASSRRTSGSPDTQYF
TRBD1	13	many	TRBV14	TRBJ1-2	TGTGCCAGCAGCCAGGGACAGGGCTATGGCTACACCTTC	CASSQGQGYGYTF
NA	13	NA	TRBV4-3	TRBJ1-5	TGCGCCAGCAGCCAGAAGCTTTATCAGCCCCAGCATTTT	CASSQKLYQPQHF
NA	12	NA	TRBV10-2	TRBJ2-7	TGCGCCAGCATTGGCGTTCGGGCCGAGCAGTACTTC	CASIGVRAEQYF
NA	15	many	TRBV15	TRBJ1-1	TGTGCCACCAGCAGTGGATTCGGGGCTAACACTGAAGCTTTCTTT	CATSSGFGANTEAFF
NA	14	once	TRBV2	TRBJ1-4	TGTGCCAGCAGTGAGTGGGGGTCACTGCAAAAACTGTTTTTT	CASSEWGSLQKLFF
NA	12	few	TRBV10-3	TRBJ2-2	TGTGCCGCCGGGGGAGCGGCCGGGGAGCTGTTTTTT	CAAGGAAGELFF
NA	14	many	TRBV7-8	TRBJ2-7	TGTGCCAGCAAAGCTTTTTCAGGGGCTGACGAGCAGTACTTC	CASKAFSGADEQYF
TRBD1	13	NA	TRBV7-2	TRBJ1-1	TGTGCCAGCAGCTTTCGAAGGGACAGTGAAGCTTTCTTT	CASSFRRDSEAFF
TRBD1	14	NA	TRBV6-1	TRBJ2-4	TGTGCCAGCGGACAGGGGGCCCCCAAAAACATTCAGTACTTC	CASGQGAPKNIQYF
TRBD2	15	few	TRBV5-1	TRBJ2-3	TGCGCCAGCAGCTTGGGGCGGGAGCGTGGAGATACGCAGTATTTT	CASSLGRERGDTQYF
NA	17	few	TRBV2	TRBJ2-1	TGTGCCAGCAGTGAAGCGGATTACTTAAGCTCCTACAATGAGCAGTTCTTC	CASSEADYLSSYNEQFF
NA	16	many	TRBV5-1	TRBJ2-2	TGCGCCAGCAGCTGGTTGGGGGGCGCGAACACCGGGGAGCTGTTTTTT	CASSWLGGANTGELFF
NA	16	NA	TRBV5-4	TRBJ2-2	TGTGCCAGCAGCCATGAGGGGGGTTTAAACACCGGGGAGCTGTTTTTT	CASSHEGGLNTGELFF
TRBD1	14	NA	TRBV30	TRBJ2-3	TGTGCCTGGAGTATACAGGGGACCACAGATACGCAGTATTTT	CAWSIQGTTDTQYF
NA	13	NA	TRBV12-3/TRBV12-4	TRBJ2-1	TGTGCCAGCAGCCTTTTCGTTAACAATGAGCAGTTCTTC	CASSLFVNNEQFF
NA	12	NA	TRBV20-1	TRBJ2-1	TGCAGTGCTAGCTGGCAGGCCAGTGAGCAGTTCTTC	CSASWQASEQFF
TRBD2	16	NA	TRBV7-9	TRBJ2-7	TGTGCCAGCAGCCACTCCCTAGTGGGAGGGCCGGGGGAGCAGTACTTC	CASSHSLVGGPGEQYF
NA	14	few	TRBV6-5	TRBJ1-6	TGTGCCAGCAGTTACTCGAGTCGGCAGTCACCCCTCCACTTT	CASSYSSRQSPLHF
TRBD2	16	few	TRBV24-1	TRBJ2-4	TGTGCCACCAGTGATCCGCGTAGCGGGATGGGATACATTCAGTACTTC	CATSDPRSGMGYIQYF
NA	10	few	TRBV19	TRBJ2-1	TGTGCCAGTAGTAATGGTGAGCAGTTCTTC	CASSNGEQFF
NA	12	NA	TRBV6-2/TRBV6-3	TRBJ1-1	TGTGCCAGCAGTCCTGGACGGGTTGAAGCTTTCTTT	CASSPGRVEAFF
NA	17	few	TRBV11-2	TRBJ1-6	TGTGCCAGCAGCTTAGAGGGGGGGCAGCTCTATAATTCACCCCTCCACTTT	CASSLEGGQLYNSPLHF
TRBD1	21	NA	TRBV20-1	TRBJ2-7	TGCAGTGCTAGAGATAGGGTTGGTAGGGGACAGGAAAACCAACTCTTAAACGAGCAGTACTTC	CSARDRVGRGQENQLLNEQYF
NA	14	many	TRBV7-6	TRBJ1-5	TGTGCCAGCAGCTTGGAGGGGAGGAATCAGCCCCAGCATTTT	CASSLEGRNQPQHF
NA	13	NA	TRBV12-3/TRBV12-4	TRBJ2-1	TGTGCCAGCAGGGGGTTAAGGAACAATGAGCAGTTCTTC	CASRGLRNNEQFF
NA	16	few	TRBV5-5	TRBJ2-2	TGTGCCAGCAGCTTTGTCTCAACTACCGTCGCCGGGGAGCTGTTTTTT	CASSFVSTTVAGELFF
TRBD1	17	NA	TRBV7-9	TRBJ2-5	TGTGCCAGCAGCGGTGTGGAGAACAGGGGGCGGCGAGAGACCCAGTACTTC	CASSGVENRGRRETQYF
TRBD2	18	few	TRBV6-2/TRBV6-3	TRBJ2-1	TGTGCCAGCAGTTACTCGGGACTAGCGGGGCGCGGCTTCAATGAGCAGTTCTTC	CASSYSGLAGRGFNEQFF
NA	15	NA	TRBV7-9	TRBJ1-1	TGTGCCAGCAGCTTACCCGGGACGGCGAACACTGAAGCTTTCTTT	CASSLPGTANTEAFF
NA	14	many	TRBV20-1	TRBJ2-1	TGCAGTGCCAGACGGGGGAGCTCCTACAATGAGCAGTTCTTC	CSARRGSSYNEQFF
TRBD2	17	few	TRBV6-5	TRBJ2-1	TGTGCCAGCAGTTCCAAGGGAGCGGGAGGGTTCCACAATGAGCAGTTCTTC	CASSSKGAGGFHNEQFF
NA	15	few	TRBV28	TRBJ1-2	TGTGCCAGCAGTTTAACACCCGGGAGGCATTTTGGGGACACCTTC	CASSLTPGRHFGDTF
NA	16	many	TRBV7-8	TRBJ2-2	TGTGCCAGCAGCCCCCGACGGGGGGCCCGACGAGGGGAGCTGTTTTTT	CASSPRRGARRGELFF
NA	15	NA	TRBV19	TRBJ2-5	TGTGCCAGTAGTATAGGGTTCATACGTCAAGAGACCCAGTACTTC	CASSIGFIRQETQYF
NA	15	few	TRBV20-1	TRBJ2-5	TGCAGTGCTAGACGACTCGGGACCGTGGGAGAGACCCAGTACTTC	CSARRLGTVGETQYF
TRBD1	16	NA	TRBV6-2/TRBV6-3	TRBJ2-1	TGTGCCAGCAGTTACTCGGGAACAGGGGCTTTGGATGAGCAGTTCTTC	CASSYSGTGALDEQFF
NA	13	few	TRBV28	TRBJ2-3	TGTGCCAGCAGAACGGGGGGCTCAGATACGCAGTATTTT	CASRTGGSDTQYF
NA	14	NA	TRBV11-2	TRBJ2-3	TGTGCCAGCAGCTTAACTGTTGGCACAGATACGCAGTATTTT	CASSLTVGTDTQYF
NA	13	few	TRBV11-2	TRBJ2-4	TGTGCCAGCAGCTTGAGGTGGGGAAACATTCAGTACTTC	CASSLRWGNIQYF
NA	17	many	TRBV7-9	TRBJ2-5	TGTGCCAGCAGCTCCCCGGCCCCGGAGGTCAGCCAAGAGACCCAGTACTTC	CASSSPAPEVSQETQYF